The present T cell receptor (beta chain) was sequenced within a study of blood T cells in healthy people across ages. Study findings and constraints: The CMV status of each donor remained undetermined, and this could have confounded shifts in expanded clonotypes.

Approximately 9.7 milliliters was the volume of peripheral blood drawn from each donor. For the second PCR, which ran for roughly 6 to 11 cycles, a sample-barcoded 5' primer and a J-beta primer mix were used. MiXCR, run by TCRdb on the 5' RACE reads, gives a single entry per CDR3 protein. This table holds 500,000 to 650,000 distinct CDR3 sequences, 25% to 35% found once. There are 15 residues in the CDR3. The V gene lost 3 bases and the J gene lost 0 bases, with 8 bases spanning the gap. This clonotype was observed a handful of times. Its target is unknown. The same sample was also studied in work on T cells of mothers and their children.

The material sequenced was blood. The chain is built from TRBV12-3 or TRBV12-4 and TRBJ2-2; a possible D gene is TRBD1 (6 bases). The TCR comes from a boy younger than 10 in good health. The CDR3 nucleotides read TGTGCCAGCAGTTTGGGGGCGGCGAACACCGGGGAGCTGTTTTTT. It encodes CASSLGAANTGELFF.